What follows is one T cell receptor beta chain and its context. At least ten counts were recorded for this clone. Its antigen target is currently unknown. No base qualities exist here, and no much larger clone lies one base off it. These data come from a study of blood T cell repertoires in COVID-19 (TCRdb year 2020). For the study in its entirety: The collaborator samples originated in the United States, Italy and Spain and spanned the acute and convalescent phases of COVID-19. HLA class I and class II types, where available, came from metadata supplied by the sample provider rather than from assay-based typing. Subjects who had been exposed to COVID-19, were actively infected with it, or had recovered from it provided the deeply sampled blood TCRbeta repertoires that made up the dataset. The repertoires were released in a freely available public database intended as a resource for research on the immune response to SARS-CoV-2. The prospective study material was composed of cDNA or gDNA derived from T cells, B-cell-depleted T cells, or PBMCs. A de-identified subject ID, COVID-19 status, age in years and sex were almost always included in the sample metadata. The samples were drawn from the first 160 participants of the ongoing ImmuneRACE study and from 1,254 subjects provided by 6 global collaborators.

TCRbeta CDR3 regions were amplified from genomic DNA using the immunoSEQ Assay, a bias-controlled multiplex PCR. The study's own analysis went as follows. Within the assay, amplification of reference gene primers was used to estimate how many nucleated cells each sample contained. To quantify the absolute abundance of each unique TCRbeta CDR3 rearrangement, sequence reads were collapsed and filtered. Productive Simpson clonality was computed per sample as the square root of Simpson's diversity index over productive rearrangements. In its TCRdb copy, this immuneACCESS table keeps in-frame sequences only and misses some clones. Where compared with another copy, unresolved V genes explain less than half of these, and the others have no known cause. D and trimming come from the DNA, and the V and J calls and clone size come from that table. The sample table lists some 100,000 clones, around four fifths of them with a count of one. Clones ranked in the top ten supply roughly 13% of the sample.

Including cysteine and phenylalanine, the CDR3 has 17 amino acids. The read is trimmed to its CDR3 DNA, 51 bases read in frame from base 1. For CDR1 and CDR2, the germline V gene lists SGDLS and YYNGEE. Trimming leaves V shorter by 0 bases and J shorter by 7 bases, with the junction holding 9 bases beyond the gene matches. Study-wide findings and limitations: The quantity of clinical and demographic metadata differed by source and by participant and was supplied without curation.

Each collaborating institution followed its own protocols to collect whole blood in K2EDTA tubes. For TCRbeta analysis, collaborator samples were shipped as frozen whole blood, as isolated PBMCs, or as DNA extracted from either sample type. This sequence uses TRBV9 and TRBJ2-1, with 11 central nucleotides matching TRBD2. The TCR sequence derives from a man aged 45-65 years with active or convalescent COVID-19. Material for sequencing was peripheral blood. The CDR3 region has the sequence CASSVVAGGPFENEQFF. The DNA reads as follows: TGTGCCAGCAGCGTAGTAGCGGGAGGGCCCTTCGAGAATGAGCAGTTCTTC.